The text below deals with one T cell receptor (beta chain). These data originate in a study of blood T cell repertoires in COVID-19. Study context: Acute and convalescent COVID-19 samples came from the United States, Italy and Spain. Sources were T cells, B-cell-depleted T cells, or PBMCs; the material itself was cDNA or gDNA.

With 3 bases clipped from V and 6 bases from J, the junction kept 8 bases outside the gene matches. The CDR3 runs to 15 residues. Germline V lookup: CDR1 SGHKS, CDR2 YYEKEE (reference sequence). Authors' processing steps: For nucleated cells, counts were estimated from reference gene primer amplification. Assay: immunoSEQ multiplex PCR; the TCRdb copy retains only in-frame clones and omits some. V, J and clone size were drawn from that table, and D and trimming were deduced from the DNA. The repertoire holds around 160,000 clones, with approximately 81% as singletons. Source material: peripheral blood. This TCR was recovered from a human donor in a cohort sampled during active COVID-19. The V call is TRBV5-5, the J call TRBJ1-5; the match to TRBD1 covers 8 bases. The CDR3 sequence: CASSSQDRDPQPQHF. CDR3 DNA: TGTGCCAGCAGCTCCCAGGACAGGGACCCTCAGCCCCAGCATTTT.